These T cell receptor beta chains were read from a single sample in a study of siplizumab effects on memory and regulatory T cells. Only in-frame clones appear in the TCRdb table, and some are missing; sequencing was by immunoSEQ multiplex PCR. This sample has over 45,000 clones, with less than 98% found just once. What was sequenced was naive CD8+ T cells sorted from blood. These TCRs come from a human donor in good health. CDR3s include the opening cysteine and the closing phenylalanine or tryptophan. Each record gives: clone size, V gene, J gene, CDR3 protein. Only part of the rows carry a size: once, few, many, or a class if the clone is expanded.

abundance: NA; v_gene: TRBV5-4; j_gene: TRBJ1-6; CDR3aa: CASSSGVGTGVSPLHF
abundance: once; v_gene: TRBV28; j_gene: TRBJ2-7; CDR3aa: CASSKPGLAPLEQYF
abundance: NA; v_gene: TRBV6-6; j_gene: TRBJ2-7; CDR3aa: CASSYLGTDEQYF
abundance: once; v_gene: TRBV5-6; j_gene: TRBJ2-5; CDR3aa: CASSPLQGRETQYF
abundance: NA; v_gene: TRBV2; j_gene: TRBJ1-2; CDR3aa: CASTEGGNYGYTF
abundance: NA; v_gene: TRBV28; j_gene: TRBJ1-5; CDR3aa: CASSYTGTGGAYSNQPQHF
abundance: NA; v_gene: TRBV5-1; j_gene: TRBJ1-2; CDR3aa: CASSLTGYGYTF
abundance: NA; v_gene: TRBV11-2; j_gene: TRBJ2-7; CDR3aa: CASSSTTGGGSEQYF
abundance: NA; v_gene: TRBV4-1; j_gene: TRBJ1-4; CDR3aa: CASQMSLRGSLNEKLFF
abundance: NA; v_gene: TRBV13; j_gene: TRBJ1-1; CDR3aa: CASSRQGPEAFF
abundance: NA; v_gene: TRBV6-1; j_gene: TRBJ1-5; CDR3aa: CASSGQGDWSNQPQHF
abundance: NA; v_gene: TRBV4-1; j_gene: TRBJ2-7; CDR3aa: CASSQDPSLLFGQGTFYEQYF
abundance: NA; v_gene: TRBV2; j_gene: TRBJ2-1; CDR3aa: CASRVAPELYNEQFF
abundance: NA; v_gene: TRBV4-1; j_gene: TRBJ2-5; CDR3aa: CASSQDQAGYLETQYF
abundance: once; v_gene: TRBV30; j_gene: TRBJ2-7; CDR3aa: CAWSAGRYEQYF
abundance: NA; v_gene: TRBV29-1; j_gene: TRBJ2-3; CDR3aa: CSVEAAGDTQYF
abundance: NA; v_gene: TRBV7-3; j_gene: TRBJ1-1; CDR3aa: CASSLTFQGQGTEAFF
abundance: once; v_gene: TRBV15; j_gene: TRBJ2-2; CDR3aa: CATSRGTGGHGELFF
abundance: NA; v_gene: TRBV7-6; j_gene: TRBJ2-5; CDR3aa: CASSSRLAGLSGETQYF
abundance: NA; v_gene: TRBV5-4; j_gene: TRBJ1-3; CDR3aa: CASSLTPSGNTIYF
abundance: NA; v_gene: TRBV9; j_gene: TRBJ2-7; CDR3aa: CASSVEPSGDSYEQYF
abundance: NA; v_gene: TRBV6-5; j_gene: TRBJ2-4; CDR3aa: CASSSPGLGGDIQYF
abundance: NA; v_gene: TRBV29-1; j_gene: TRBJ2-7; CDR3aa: CSVETPGQAYEQYF
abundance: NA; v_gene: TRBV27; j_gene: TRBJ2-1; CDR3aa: CASSLPDNEQFF
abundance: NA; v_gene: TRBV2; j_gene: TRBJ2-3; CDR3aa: CAILLAGADTQYF
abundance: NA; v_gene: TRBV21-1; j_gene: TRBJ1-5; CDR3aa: CASSKDAGQGGLNQPQHF
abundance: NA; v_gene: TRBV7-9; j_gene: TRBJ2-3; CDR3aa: CASSFHLDTQYF
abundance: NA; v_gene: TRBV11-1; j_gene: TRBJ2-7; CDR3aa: CASSLAAGYSYEQYF
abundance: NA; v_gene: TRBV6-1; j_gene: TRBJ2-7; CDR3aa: CASSAYEQYF
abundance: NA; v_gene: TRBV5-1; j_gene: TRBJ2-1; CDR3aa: CASSRGTGAYNEQFF
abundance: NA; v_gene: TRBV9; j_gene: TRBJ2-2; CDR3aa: CASRSGGQDTGELFF
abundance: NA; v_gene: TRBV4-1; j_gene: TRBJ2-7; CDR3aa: CASSLTGTGGLAGPDEQYF
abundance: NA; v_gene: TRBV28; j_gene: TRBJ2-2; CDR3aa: CASRGTGELFF
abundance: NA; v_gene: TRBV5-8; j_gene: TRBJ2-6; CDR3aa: CASSLAGGLVGAGANVLTF
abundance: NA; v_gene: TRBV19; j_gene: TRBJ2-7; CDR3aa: CASSMSGVYEQYF
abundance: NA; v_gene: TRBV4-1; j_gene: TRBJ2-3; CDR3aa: CASSHREAAAPGDTQYF